Shown below are 17 T cell receptor beta chains from a single sample sequenced in a study of blood T cell repertoires in COVID-19. This table comes from immunoSEQ multiplex PCR, and its TCRdb copy is limited to in-frame clones, with some not included. There are roughly 140,000 clones in the sample; almost 85% occur only once, and around 2.9% lies in the top ten. The sample consisted of peripheral blood. Receptor source: a man aged 45-65 years with acute or convalescent COVID-19.

About this clone: A read error may produce the germline difference seen at one junction end. The chain is built from TRBV4-1 and TRBJ2-7; possible D gene TRBD2, 7 bases. The CDR3 consists of 16 residues. Per the germline V gene, CDR1 is MGHRA and CDR2 is YSYEKL. The CDR3 region is CASSLSRGRASHEQYF. The CDR3 nucleotides are TGCGCCAGCAGCCTAAGTAGGGGGAGGGCCTCCCACGAGCAGTACTTC.

V is TRBV10-2 and J is TRBJ1-1, with D hard to call. In germline, CDR1 is WSHSY, CDR2 SAAADI. CDR3 size: 13 residues. V gave up 5 bases and J gave up 1 base, with 8 bases separating them. CDR3 DNA: TGCGCCAGCAGTTTGGAGGAGAACACTGAAGCTTTCTTT. This translates into CASSLEENTEAFF.

This clone was seen only once. The chain links TRBV11-2 to TRBJ2-1, with 7 positions matching TRBD2. Germline V gives CDR1 SGHAT, CDR2 FQNNGV. The CDR3 loop spans 16 amino acids. V shed 0 bases, J shed 8 bases, and the junction held 10 bases outside the gene matches. The chain's CDR3 is CASSLELAWTGDEQFF. The CDR3 nucleotides are TGTGCCAGCAGCTTAGAACTAGCGTGGACGGGCGATGAGCAGTTCTTC.

This clone was recorded only once. This chain connects TRBV24-1 to TRBJ2-7; 8 bases fit TRBD2. The germline gives CDR1 KGHDR, CDR2 SFDVKD. The V and J ends lost 12 bases and 1 base, in that order; junction bases with no gene match: 13. This CDR3 is 15 amino acids long. The DNA of the CDR3 is TGTGCCCCCACTGGAGCGGGAGCGTTGTCCTACGAGCAGTACTTC. Translation gives CAPTGAGALSYEQYF.

This clone is a singleton in its sample. The chain couples TRBV18 to TRBJ1-5; 10 bases agree with TRBD1. Germline values: CDR1 KGHSH, CDR2 LQKENI. V shed 2 bases and J 7 bases; nucleotides not matched to a gene: 2. The CDR3 covers 14 residues. CDR3 residues: CASSPGTGVQPQHF. CDR3 nucleotides: TGTGCCAGCTCACCAGGGACAGGGGTCCAGCCCCAGCATTTT.

The genes are TRBV7-2 and TRBJ2-5, with 9 bases that match TRBD1. The length of the CDR3 is 14 residues. Per the germline V gene, CDR1 is SGHTA and CDR2 is FQGNSA. Losses at the gene ends were 2 bases for V and 5 bases for J; bases not matched to a gene: 3. The CDR3 region is CASSLTGGAETQYF. The DNA of the CDR3 is TGTGCCAGCAGCTTAACAGGGGGCGCGGAGACCCAGTACTTC.

Concerning this clone: Other DNA sequences of this sample code for an identical CDR3. The gene calls are TRBV6-5 and TRBJ2-1, with no clear D. Germline CDR1 is MNHEY and CDR2 is SVGAGI. The germline V and J ends were trimmed by 0 bases and 5 bases, with 5 bases remaining between them. CDR3 size: 13 residues. This CDR3 is CASSYSRDNEQFF. Here the CDR3 DNA reads TGTGCCAGCAGTTACTCGCGAGACAATGAGCAGTTCTTC.

The chain links TRBV4-1 to TRBJ2-4; tentatively, D is TRBD1 (5 bases). The germline V gene has CDR1 MGHRA and CDR2 YSYEKL. V lost 1 base to trimming and J lost 8 bases, with 12 bases between them. The CDR3 is 14 residues long. The CDR3 reads CASSQVQGVYIQYF. The DNA for the CDR3 is TGCGCCAGCAGCCAAGTGCAGGGTGTATACATTCAGTACTTC.

This chain links TRBV11-2 with TRBJ1-5; D gene unclear. The CDR3 totals 13 residues. Trimming removed 3 bases at V and 4 bases at J, with 7 bases between. The germline V gene encodes CDR1 SGHAT and CDR2 FQNNGV. The CDR3 DNA is TGTGCCAGCAGCTTCGGGATTAATCAGCCCCAGCATTTT. It translates to CASSFGINQPQHF.

The rearrangement uses TRBV16 and TRBJ2-7; D not certain. Trimming cost V 0 bases and J 4 bases, with 4 bases left between them. CDR3 length: 12 amino acids. Germline-derived CDR1 and CDR2 are KGHSY and FQNENV. The CDR3 is CASSQSRYEQYF. For the CDR3, the DNA is TGTGCCAGCAGCCAATCGCGGTACGAGCAGTACTTC. Supplemented by reference TRBV16 and TRBJ2-7, the full variable domain reads GEEVAQTPKHLVRGEGQKAKLYCAPIKGHSYVFWYQQVLKNEFKFLISFQNENVFDETGMPKERFSAKCLPNSPCSLEIQATKLEDSAVYFCASSQSRYEQYFGPGTRLTVT.

The CDR3 bases are TGTGCCAGCAGCCAAGCGGGACAGGGACCCTACGAGCAGTACTTC. Translation gives CASSQAGQGPYEQYF. The rearrangement links TRBV4-2 to TRBJ2-7; 9 bases align to TRBD1. The CDR3 contains 15 residues. J gave up 2 bases and V 1 base, and 3 bases lay outside the gene matches. Germline V gives CDR1 LGHNA, CDR2 YNFKEQ.

The sample holds one count of this clone. The genes are TRBV5-6 and TRBJ1-2, with a tentative D call TRBD1 (6 bases). CDR1 SGHDT and CDR2 YYEEEE come from the germline V gene. CDR3 length equals 14 residues. Trimming left V 1 base short and J 3 bases short, with 10 bases between. The CDR3 DNA sequence: TGTGCCAGCAGCTTGACAGGGTTCCACTATGGCTACACCTTC. Residues: CASSLTGFHYGYTF.

The chain has TRBV11-2 and TRBJ2-7; weak D call: TRBD2 (5 bases). The germline gives CDR1 SGHAT, CDR2 FQNNGV. The CDR3 spans 13 residues. Trimming left V 3 bases short and J 2 bases short, with 8 bases between. Here the CDR3 DNA reads TGTGCCAGCAGCTTGTGGGAGACCTACGAGCAGTACTTC. As protein: CASSLWETYEQYF. Full variable domain (remainder filled in from reference TRBV11-2 and TRBJ2-7): EAGVAQSPRYKIIEKRQSVAFWCNPISGHATLYWYQQILGQGPKLLIQFQNNGVVDDSQLPKDRFSAERLKGVDSTLKIQPAKLEDSAVYLCASSLWETYEQYFGPGTRLTVT.

The CDR3 region is CASSQQGGGNTIYF. CDR3 bases: TGTGCCAGCAGCCAACAGGGTGGTGGAAACACCATATATTTT. The chain recombines TRBV3-1 (or the pseudogene TRBV3-2) with TRBJ1-3; possible D gene TRBD1, 5 bases. Germline-derived CDR1 and CDR2 are LGHDT and YNNKEL (reference sequence). CDR3 size: 14 residues. V shed 2 bases and J shed 3 bases, with 8 bases lying between them.

The chain uses TRBV24-1 and TRBJ2-1; a weak D match, TRBD1 (5 bases). This CDR3 is built from 12 residues. Germline assignment: CDR1 KGHDR and CDR2 SFDVKD. Here the CDR3 DNA reads TGTGCTGGACCAAGTAGGGGCAATGAGCAGTTCTTC. Protein product: CAGPSRGNEQFF.

The J gene is TRBJ1-5, the V gene TRBV19, with D unclear. CDR3 size: 15 residues. V shed 6 bases and J shed 0 bases, with 12 bases lying between them. Germline CDR1 reads LNHDA; CDR2 reads SQIVND (reference sequence). CDR3 nucleotides: TGTGCCAGTAGGAACAGCCTCTCTAGCAATCAGCCCCAGCATTTT. Amino acids: CASRNSLSSNQPQHF.

V usage is TRBV27 and J usage is TRBJ2-7; D gene uncertain. Germline V gene data show CDR1 as MNHEY and CDR2 as SMNVEV (reference sequence). This CDR3 has 13 amino acids. The V and J ends lost 5 bases and 4 bases respectively, with 12 bases between them. CDR3 residues: CASSLRVAYEQYF. The CDR3, as DNA: TGTGCCAGCAGTCTCCGGGTCGCGTACGAGCAGTACTTC.